The TCR beta chain under discussion was sequenced for a study of T-cell memory formation after mild COVID-19. Study at large: TCR clustering was largely donor specific.

Each CDR3 protein is one row after TCRdb ran MiXCR on the 5' RACE reads. The sample includes about 110,000 distinct CDR3 sequences, 15% to 20% of them seen just once. Study results and limitations: Later expanders leaned CD4+, whereas clones that contracted between day 15 and 85 were balanced CD4/CD8. Researchers found some responding clones in pre-infection memory, a sign that cross-reactive memory joined. Mostly located in CM and EM were contracting CD4+ clones, with contracting CD8+ clones located in EMRA.

The ends were cut back, 0 bases at V and 5 bases at J, with 14 bases in the middle. Germline V gene lookup returns CDR1 SGHRS and CDR2 YFSETQ. The CDR3 has 15 residues. This clonotype was counted between two and nine times. Its antigen is unidentified. Sequencing was performed on PBMCs or a T cell subset sorted from them (not recorded which). This TCR derives from a man aged 18 to 30 who had mild COVID-19 (a few samples of this study predate the infection). Cell type and time point are not known. This chain joins TRBV5-1 and TRBJ2-5, with a weak D call TRBD2 (6 bases). CDR3 nucleotide sequence: TGCGCCAGCAGCTTGGAGGGGACTGCTGGCGAGACCCAGTACTTC. This encodes CASSLEGTAGETQYF.